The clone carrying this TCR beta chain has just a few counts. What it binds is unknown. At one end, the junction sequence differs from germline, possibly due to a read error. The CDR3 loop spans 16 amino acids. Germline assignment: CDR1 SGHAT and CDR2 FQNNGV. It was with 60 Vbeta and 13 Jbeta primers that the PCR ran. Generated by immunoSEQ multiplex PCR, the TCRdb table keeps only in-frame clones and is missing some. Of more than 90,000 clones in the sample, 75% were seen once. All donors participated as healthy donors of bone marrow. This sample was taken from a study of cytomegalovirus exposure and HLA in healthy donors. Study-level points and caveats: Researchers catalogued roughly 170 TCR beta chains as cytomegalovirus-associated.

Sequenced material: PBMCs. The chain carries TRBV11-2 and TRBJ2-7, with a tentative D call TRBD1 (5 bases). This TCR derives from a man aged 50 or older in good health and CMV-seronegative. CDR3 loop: CASNLRTGSSSYEQYF. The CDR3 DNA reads TGTGCCAGCAACTTACGCACAGGATCGAGCTCCTACGAGCAGTACTTC.